The rows below give T cell receptor beta chains drawn from one sample of a study of T cells in Graves' hyperthyroidism and ophthalmopathy. TCRdb recomputed calls from the multiplex PCR reads with MiXCR, one row per CDR3 protein. In the table there are approximately 710,000 distinct CDR3 sequences, 15% to 20% of which are singletons. The sequenced material came from blood. The source is a man aged 45-65 years with Graves' hyperthyroidism. CDR3s include the opening cysteine and the closing phenylalanine or tryptophan. The D gene is left open where the match is weak. Only part of the rows carry a size: once, few, many, or a class if the clone is expanded.

clone size	V gene	D gene	J gene	CDR3 protein	CDR3 DNA
many	TRBV11-1	.	TRBJ1-1	CASSLFGTSSASAFF	TGTGCCAGCAGCTTATTCGGCACAAGCTCGGCATCCGCTTTCTTT
.	TRBV6-2/TRBV6-3	.	TRBJ1-5	CASSYYSNNQPQHF	TGTGCCAGCAGTTACTACTCGAACAATCAGCCCCAGCATTTT
few	TRBV9	.	TRBJ2-3	CASSVSHNRDGVQYF	TGTGCCAGCAGCGTTTCCCACAACCGGGACGGCGTCCAGTATTTT
many	TRBV2	TRBD2	TRBJ2-7	CASSAGLAGEYEQYF	TGTGCCAGCAGTGCTGGACTAGCGGGAGAATACGAGCAGTACTTC
.	TRBV10-1	.	TRBJ2-7	CASSGDSIGILAEQYF	TGCGCCAGCAGTGGTGATTCGATAGGGATTCTGGCCGAGCAGTACTTC
.	TRBV20-1	.	TRBJ1-2	CSARDQTNYGYTF	TGCAGTGCTAGAGACCAGACTAACTATGGCTACACCTTC
few	TRBV7-2	.	TRBJ2-2	CASNQPVSTGELFF	TGTGCCAGCAACCAGCCTGTGAGCACCGGGGAGCTGTTTTTT
many	TRBV28	TRBD1	TRBJ1-2	CASRMTGLGSIYGYTF	TGTGCCAGCAGAATGACAGGGCTAGGATCTATCTATGGCTACACCTTC
.	TRBV3-1	.	TRBJ2-1	CASSQEERNEQFF	TGTGCCAGCAGCCAAGAGGAAAGGAATGAGCAGTTCTTC
many	TRBV30	.	TRBJ1-1	CPWSYLSGEAFF	TGTCCCTGGAGTTACCTCTCTGGTGAAGCTTTCTTT
many	TRBV7-2	.	TRBJ1-1	CASSLLLSTEAFF	TGTGCCAGCAGCTTACTACTGAGCACTGAAGCTTTCTTT
many	TRBV20-1	TRBD2	TRBJ2-3	CSARGLAGAVADTQYF	TGCAGTGCTAGAGGACTAGCGGGAGCGGTTGCAGATACGCAGTATTTT
many	TRBV6-1	TRBD1	TRBJ1-2	CASSSREGANYGYTF	TGTGCCAGCAGCTCCAGGGAGGGGGCAAACTATGGCTACACCTTC
.	TRBV28	TRBD1	TRBJ2-5	CASSHGQGAVETQYF	TGTGCCAGCAGCCATGGACAGGGGGCTGTGGAGACCCAGTACTTC
many	TRBV11-2	.	TRBJ2-5	CASSLIARETQYF	TGTGCCAGCAGCTTAATCGCCCGCGAGACCCAGTACTTC
.	TRBV30	.	TRBJ1-1	CAWSVGAKGTEAFF	TGTGCCTGGAGTGTAGGGGCGAAGGGCACTGAAGCTTTCTTT
.	TRBV3-1	.	TRBJ1-2	CASSQGMDGYTF	TGTGCCAGCAGCCAAGGGATGGATGGCTACACCTTC
many	TRBV24-1	TRBD2	TRBJ2-7	CATPRLAGSYEQYF	TGTGCCACCCCCCGACTAGCGGGTTCCTACGAGCAGTACTTC
.	TRBV29-1	.	TRBJ2-7	CSVGRGVLDEQYF	TGCAGCGTTGGAAGAGGGGTCCTCGACGAGCAGTACTTC
few	TRBV6-8	.	TRBJ2-7	CANKLTGDEQYF	TGTGCCAACAAACTAACGGGGGACGAGCAGTACTTC
.	TRBV5-1	TRBD1	TRBJ1-2	CASSWGQAQLSYGYTF	TGCGCCAGCAGCTGGGGACAGGCCCAGCTCTCCTATGGCTACACCTTC
many	TRBV7-2	.	TRBJ1-5	CASSLQWANGQPQHF	TGTGCCAGCAGCTTACAGTGGGCTAATGGGCAGCCCCAGCATTTT
many	TRBV28	.	TRBJ2-6	CASSLPTASGANVLTF	TGTGCCAGCAGTTTACCGACGGCCTCTGGGGCCAACGTCCTGACTTTC
many	TRBV11-2	TRBD2	TRBJ2-5	CASSLRLAGGQYF	TGTGCCAGCAGCTTAAGACTAGCGGGAGGACAGTACTTC
.	TRBV14	.	TRBJ2-7	CASSGLRWGEQYF	TGTGCCAGCAGCGGATTGAGGTGGGGCGAGCAGTACTTC
many	TRBV11-2	TRBD2	TRBJ2-2	CASSRTSGRNGELFF	TGTGCCAGCAGTCGAACTAGCGGGAGGAACGGGGAGCTGTTTTTT
.	TRBV5-4	TRBD2	TRBJ2-3	CASSLDLAASTDTQYF	TGTGCCAGCAGCTTGGACCTAGCGGCTAGCACAGATACGCAGTATTTT
.	TRBV3-1	.	TRBJ2-7	CASSLSTMRREQYF	TGTGCCAGCAGCCTTTCGACTATGAGGAGGGAGCAGTACTTC
many	TRBV24-1	.	TRBJ2-1	CATSDREWGSNEQFF	TGTGCCACCAGTGATCGGGAGTGGGGGTCGAATGAGCAGTTCTTC
many	TRBV28	TRBD2	TRBJ2-3	CASSRLGLAGGREFLDTQYF	TGTGCCAGCAGTAGACTGGGGCTAGCGGGAGGGCGAGAATTCCTAGATACGCAGTATTTT
many	TRBV2	TRBD2	TRBJ2-5	CASSDETSSETQYF	TGTGCCAGCAGTGATGAGACTAGCAGCGAGACCCAGTACTTC
many	TRBV7-2	.	TRBJ1-6	CASRQEPSYNSPLHF	TGTGCCAGCAGGCAAGAGCCCTCCTATAATTCACCCCTCCACTTT
.	TRBV19	TRBD1	TRBJ2-1	CASSYTGTAYNEQFF	TGTGCCAGTAGTTACACCGGGACAGCTTACAATGAGCAGTTCTTC
many	TRBV12-3/TRBV12-4	.	TRBJ1-4	CASSLNGRRDEKLFF	TGTGCCAGCAGTTTGAACGGCCGCCGCGATGAAAAACTGTTTTTT
many	TRBV12-3/TRBV12-4	TRBD2	TRBJ2-7	CASSPAGPSYEQYF	TGTGCCAGCAGTCCAGCGGGACCCTCCTACGAGCAGTACTTC
many	TRBV11-2	TRBD2	TRBJ2-5	CASRTSGRTQETQYF	TGTGCCAGCAGAACTAGCGGGAGGACTCAAGAGACCCAGTACTTC
.	TRBV18	.	TRBJ2-5	CASSTRAAGKETQYF	TGTGCCAGCTCCACACGTGCCGCGGGGAAAGAGACCCAGTACTTC
many	TRBV6-1	.	TRBJ1-1	CASSSDQRGVVEAFF	TGTGCCAGCAGTTCCGACCAAAGGGGTGTTGTCGAAGCTTTCTTT
many	TRBV20-1	TRBD2	TRBJ2-7	CSAGTSGRQYF	TGCAGTGCTGGGACTAGCGGGAGACAGTACTTC
many	TRBV20-1	TRBD1	TRBJ1-5	CSATDRGGNQPQHF	TGCAGTGCTACAGACAGGGGAGGCAATCAGCCCCAGCATTTT
.	TRBV18	TRBD1	TRBJ1-3	CASSETGSPGNTIYF	TGTGCCAGCTCAGAGACAGGGTCCCCTGGAAACACCATATATTTT
many	TRBV12-3/TRBV12-4	TRBD1	TRBJ2-5	CASSFSGTGGSETQYF	TGTGCCAGCAGTTTTTCCGGGACAGGGGGCAGTGAGACCCAGTACTTC
many	TRBV9	.	TRBJ1-4	CASSTGRGNEKLFF	TGTGCCAGCAGCACAGGGCGGGGTAATGAAAAACTGTTTTTT
many	TRBV5-1	.	TRBJ2-2	CASSFGQSAANTGELFF	TGCGCCAGCAGCTTTGGACAGTCTGCCGCGAACACCGGGGAGCTGTTTTTT
.	TRBV5-1	.	TRBJ2-2	CASSWGPSNTGELFF	TGCGCCAGCAGTTGGGGTCCTTCGAACACCGGGGAGCTGTTTTTT
few	TRBV5-1	.	TRBJ1-1	CASNRQLTEAFF	TGCGCCAGTAACCGACAGCTCACTGAAGCTTTCTTT
few	TRBV20-1	TRBD1	TRBJ2-1	CSARDPHRGLYNEQFF	TGCAGTGCTAGAGATCCCCACAGGGGGTTATACAATGAGCAGTTCTTC
.	TRBV19	.	TRBJ2-7	CASRETEVYEQYF	TGTGCCAGTAGGGAGACGGAGGTCTACGAGCAGTACTTC